This is a list of T cell receptor beta chains from one sample in a study of blood T cell repertoires in COVID-19. Assay used: immunoSEQ multiplex PCR; TCRdb lists only in-frame clones, some missing. The table records 300,000 to 450,000 clones, 80% to 90% of them present only once. Sequences were obtained from peripheral blood. These receptors were obtained from a woman in her thirties with COVID-19, enrolled during active disease. Each CDR3 is given with its conserved first and last residue. The D gene is left open where the match is weak. Size tells how often a clone was seen (once, few, many) or the class of an expanded clone, and some rows leave it out.

V gene	J gene	D gene	clone size	CDR3 protein	CDR3 DNA
TRBV11-2	TRBJ1-2	TRBD1	once	CASSGTGPYGYTF	TGTGCCAGCAGTGGGACAGGGCCCTATGGCTACACCTTC
TRBV4-1	TRBJ2-2	TRBD2	NA	CASSPGPRAGAGTGELFF	TGCGCCAGCAGCCCAGGTCCCCGAGCGGGAGCGGGGACCGGGGAGCTGTTTTTT
TRBV30	TRBJ1-5	NA	NA	CAWSVRWSGRGYRNQPQHF	TGTGCCTGGAGTGTACGATGGAGCGGACGGGGGTATCGCAATCAGCCCCAGCATTTT
TRBV30	TRBJ1-2	NA	NA	CAWSEKPQGYSGYTF	TGTGCCTGGAGTGAGAAACCACAGGGATACTCTGGCTACACCTTC
TRBV5-1	TRBJ2-3	NA	few	CASSLAASGSTDTQYF	TGCGCCAGCAGCTTGGCAGCAAGCGGGAGCACAGATACGCAGTATTTT
TRBV29-1	TRBJ2-6	NA	NA	CSIPSSGANVLTF	TGCAGCATTCCCTCGTCGGGGGCCAACGTCCTGACTTTC
TRBV5-1	TRBJ1-4	TRBD1	NA	CASSLDGQGASGGKLFF	TGCGCCAGCAGCTTGGACGGACAGGGAGCAAGTGGGGGAAAACTGTTTTTT
TRBV25-1	TRBJ1-5	NA	few	CASSDTGTAPQHF	TGTGCCAGCAGTGATACAGGGACGGCGCCCCAGCATTTT
TRBV30	TRBJ1-6	NA	NA	CAWRGRGSYNSPLHF	TGTGCCTGGAGGGGCAGGGGATCCTATAATTCACCCCTCCACTTT
TRBV7-9	TRBJ2-3	NA	NA	CASSWESTDTQYF	TGTGCCAGCAGCTGGGAGAGCACAGATACGCAGTATTTT
TRBV6-4	TRBJ1-2	NA	NA	CASSERAGEGYGYTF	TGTGCCAGCAGCGAGAGGGCAGGGGAAGGCTATGGCTACACCTTC
TRBV7-8	TRBJ2-3	TRBD2	NA	CASSRDLRLAGTSTDTQYF	TGTGCCAGCAGCCGAGATCTCCGACTAGCGGGAACTAGCACAGATACGCAGTATTTT
TRBV2	TRBJ2-1	NA	few	CASNFDRRHYNEQFF	TGTGCCAGCAACTTCGACAGGAGACACTACAATGAGCAGTTCTTC
TRBV29-1	TRBJ2-5	TRBD1	NA	CSVGGPGQGGETQYF	TGCAGCGTTGGGGGGCCGGGACAGGGCGGAGAGACCCAGTACTTC
TRBV5-1	TRBJ2-3	TRBD2	NA	CASSTWTSGTGDTQYF	TGCGCCAGCAGCACCTGGACTAGCGGTACGGGGGATACGCAGTATTTT
TRBV27	TRBJ2-3	TRBD1	once	CASSQSGQSTDTQYF	TGTGCCAGCAGTCAATCGGGACAGAGCACAGATACGCAGTATTTT
TRBV25-1	TRBJ1-2	NA	NA	CASSEDSGADYGYTF	TGTGCCAGCAGTGAGGACAGTGGGGCGGACTATGGCTACACCTTC
TRBV10-3	TRBJ1-6	NA	NA	CAISESSGGYNSPLHF	TGTGCCATCAGTGAGTCGTCCGGTGGCTATAATTCACCCCTCCACTTT
TRBV4-1	TRBJ2-1	TRBD2	NA	CASSQDRLAGGSEQFF	TGCGCCAGCAGCCAAGACCGGCTAGCGGGAGGTTCTGAGCAGTTCTTC
TRBV5-1	TRBJ2-7	TRBD1	NA	CASSFSDRGYEQYF	TGCGCCAGCAGCTTTTCTGACAGGGGTTACGAGCAGTACTTC
TRBV11-3	TRBJ2-3	TRBD2	NA	CASSPGTSGSPDTQYF	TGTGCCAGCAGCCCTGGGACTAGCGGGAGTCCAGATACGCAGTATTTT
TRBV4-1	TRBJ2-2	NA	once	CASSQDDGGLTGELFF	TGCGCCAGCAGCCAAGACGATGGGGGCCTTACCGGGGAGCTGTTTTTT
TRBV5-1	TRBJ1-5	TRBD1	NA	CASSSGTGGNQPQHF	TGCGCCAGCAGCTCCGGGACAGGGGGGAATCAGCCCCAGCATTTT
TRBV4-1	TRBJ1-6	TRBD1	NA	CASSQGGDREFSPLHF	TGCGCCAGCAGCCAGGGGGGGGACAGGGAATTTTCACCCCTCCACTTT
TRBV18	TRBJ2-5	NA	NA	CASSPPIEETQYF	TGTGCCAGCTCACCACCGATCGAGGAGACCCAGTACTTC
TRBV6-1	TRBJ2-1	NA	NA	CASSEEASVAQFF	TGTGCCAGCAGTGAAGAGGCTAGCGTCGCGCAGTTCTTC
TRBV4-3	TRBJ2-5	NA	NA	CASSLRRYETQYF	TGCGCCAGCAGCCTCCGTCGGTACGAGACCCAGTACTTC
TRBV5-1	TRBJ2-2	TRBD2	NA	CASSFLAGGVTGELFF	TGCGCCAGCAGCTTCTTAGCGGGAGGTGTTACCGGGGAGCTGTTTTTT
TRBV10-3	TRBJ2-3	NA	NA	CAISWRERDTQYF	TGTGCCATCAGTTGGCGGGAACGCGATACGCAGTATTTT
TRBV3-1/TRBV3-2	TRBJ2-5	TRBD1	NA	CASSQSRTGGGETQYF	TGTGCCAGCAGCCAATCGCGGACAGGGGGAGGGGAGACCCAGTACTTC
TRBV7-2	TRBJ2-3	TRBD1	NA	CASSLPTGVDTDTQYF	TGTGCCAGCAGCTTACCGACAGGGGTTGATACAGATACGCAGTATTTT
TRBV19	TRBJ1-1	NA	NA	CASSIEGLNTEAFF	TGTGCCAGTAGTATAGAGGGGCTGAACACTGAAGCTTTCTTT
TRBV4-2	TRBJ1-2	NA	NA	CASSQPAGDGYTF	TGTGCCAGCAGCCAGCCGGCGGGGGATGGCTACACCTTC
TRBV6-6	TRBJ2-3	NA	NA	CASSPQTTDTQYF	TGTGCCAGCAGCCCTCAGACAACCGATACGCAGTATTTT
TRBV27	TRBJ2-2	NA	NA	CASSLSQGLGELFF	TGTGCCAGCAGTTTATCCCAGGGTCTTGGGGAGCTGTTTTTT
TRBV12-2	TRBJ2-1	NA	NA	CASRFGLAGGPGLSYNEQFF	TGTGCAAGTCGCTTTGGACTAGCGGGAGGGCCGGGGTTGTCCTACAATGAGCAGTTCTTC
TRBV10-3	TRBJ1-6	TRBD1	NA	CAISEQQGMGSPLHF	TGTGCCATCAGTGAACAACAGGGGATGGGTTCACCCCTCCACTTT
TRBV7-9	TRBJ1-1	NA	NA	CASSLDESRGLEAFF	TGTGCCAGCAGCTTAGACGAAAGCAGGGGCCTTGAAGCTTTCTTT
TRBV10-1	TRBJ2-5	TRBD2	NA	CASSPDGEGETQYF	TGCGCCAGCAGTCCCGATGGGGAGGGCGAGACCCAGTACTTC
TRBV21-1	TRBJ2-7	NA	NA	CASSKGERGSSYEQYF	TGTGCCAGCAGCAAAGGGGAGCGGGGGAGCTCCTACGAGCAGTACTTC
TRBV9	TRBJ2-7	TRBD2	NA	CASSVRLAGVNEQYF	TGTGCCAGCAGCGTAAGGCTAGCGGGAGTTAACGAGCAGTACTTC
TRBV4-1	TRBJ2-1	NA	NA	CASSESYTPSSYNEQFF	TGCGCCAGCAGCGAATCTTATACCCCGAGCTCCTACAATGAGCAGTTCTTC
TRBV7-2	TRBJ1-2	NA	NA	CASSLDGGNYGYTF	TGTGCCAGCAGCTTAGATGGCGGAAACTATGGCTACACCTTC
TRBV7-8	TRBJ1-2	NA	NA	CASSLSGRAGSYGYTF	TGTGCCAGCAGCTTATCCGGCAGGGCGGGAAGCTATGGCTACACCTTC
TRBV10-3	TRBJ2-3	NA	NA	CAISDWGGPQYF	TGTGCCATCAGTGACTGGGGGGGGCCGCAGTATTTT
TRBV12-3/TRBV12-4	TRBJ2-2	NA	NA	CASSWAGTGELFF	TGTGCCAGCAGTTGGGCCGGCACCGGGGAGCTGTTTTTT
TRBV19	TRBJ1-1	TRBD1	NA	CASSLQGGTEAFF	TGTGCCAGTAGCTTACAGGGGGGAACTGAAGCTTTCTTT
TRBV15	TRBJ2-5	NA	NA	CATSREMGHWDF	TGTGCCACCAGCAGAGAAATGGGACACTGGGACTTC
TRBV29-1	TRBJ2-7	TRBD1	NA	CSGVSTGTDYEQYF	TGCAGCGGTGTCTCGACCGGGACAGACTACGAGCAGTACTTC
TRBV2	TRBJ2-2	TRBD1	NA	CASSRQGETGELFF	TGTGCCAGCAGTAGACAGGGAGAGACCGGGGAGCTGTTTTTT
TRBV6-2/TRBV6-3	TRBJ2-4	NA	few	CASSYGLNLAKNIQYF	TGTGCCAGCAGTTATGGCCTGAACCTAGCCAAAAACATTCAGTACTTC
TRBV5-1	TRBJ2-1	NA	NA	CASSLGAGTSNYNEQFF	TGCGCCAGCAGCTTGGGAGCCGGGACTTCAAACTACAATGAGCAGTTCTTC
TRBV7-6	TRBJ2-2	TRBD2	NA	CASSSRTSGGTNTGELFF	TGTGCCAGCAGCTCCCGGACTAGCGGGGGCACGAACACCGGGGAGCTGTTTTTT
TRBV7-9	TRBJ1-5	TRBD1	NA	CASSYGQGGQPQHF	TGTGCCAGCAGCTACGGACAGGGGGGGCAGCCCCAGCATTTT
TRBV7-2	TRBJ2-6	TRBD1	NA	CASSPGQGASGANVLTF	TGTGCCAGCAGCCCGGGACAGGGGGCCTCTGGGGCCAACGTCCTGACTTTC
TRBV5-4	TRBJ2-3	NA	NA	CASSHDRSTDTQYF	TGTGCCAGCAGCCATGACAGAAGCACAGATACGCAGTATTTT
TRBV3-1/TRBV3-2	TRBJ2-1	TRBD2	NA	CASSIGLAGLGEQFF	TGTGCCAGCAGCATCGGACTAGCGGGACTGGGTGAGCAGTTCTTC
TRBV28	TRBJ2-2	NA	NA	CASSLGAGELFF	TGTGCCAGCAGTCTAGGGGCGGGGGAGCTGTTTTTT